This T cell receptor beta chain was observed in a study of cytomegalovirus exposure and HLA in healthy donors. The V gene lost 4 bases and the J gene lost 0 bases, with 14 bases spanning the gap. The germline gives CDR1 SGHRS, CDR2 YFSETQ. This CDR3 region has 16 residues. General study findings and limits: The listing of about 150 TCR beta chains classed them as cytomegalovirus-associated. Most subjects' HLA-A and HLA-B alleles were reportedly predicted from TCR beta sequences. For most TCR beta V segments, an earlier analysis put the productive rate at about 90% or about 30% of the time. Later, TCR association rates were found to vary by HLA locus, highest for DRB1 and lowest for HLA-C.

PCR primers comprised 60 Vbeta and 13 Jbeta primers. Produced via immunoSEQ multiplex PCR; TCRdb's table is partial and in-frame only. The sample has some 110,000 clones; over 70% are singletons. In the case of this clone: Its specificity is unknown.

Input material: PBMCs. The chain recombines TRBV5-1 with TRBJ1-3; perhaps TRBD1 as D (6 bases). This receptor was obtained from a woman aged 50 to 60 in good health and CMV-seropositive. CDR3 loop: CASSGDTFSSGNTIYF. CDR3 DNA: TGCGCCAGCAGCGGGGACACCTTCTCCTCTGGAAACACCATATATTTT.